The 4 T cell receptor beta chains reported below all come from one sample, sequenced in a study of blood T cell repertoires in COVID-19. The data were produced by immunoSEQ multiplex PCR, yet TCRdb's version contains in-frame clones alone and is incomplete. This sample yields 20,000 to 25,000 clones, of which about nine tenths are seen a single time; about 4% belongs to the top ten. Sequenced: peripheral blood. Receptors were obtained from a man in his fifties or sixties with active COVID-19.

The rearrangement joins TRBV7-9 to TRBJ2-1; 7 positions match TRBD2. Trimming removed 8 bases from V and 7 bases from J; junction bases left unmatched: 8. This CDR3 has 13 amino acids. CDR1 is SEHNR, CDR2 FQNEAQ, per germline (reference sequence). CDR3 region: CASSGEGRNEQFF. The CDR3 DNA reads TGTGCCAGCTCGGGGGAGGGGAGGAATGAGCAGTTCTTC.

The CDR3 loop is CASSQEGRASWEQYF. In nucleotides, the CDR3 is TGTGCCAGCAGCCAAGAAGGCAGGGCGAGTTGGGAGCAGTACTTC. The rearrangement uses TRBV4-2 and TRBJ2-7, with a weak D call TRBD1 (5 bases). The germline V gene has CDR1 LGHNA and CDR2 YNFKEQ. The CDR3 totals 15 residues. Trimming pared 0 bases from V and 7 bases from J, leaving 16 bases between.

This sequence joins TRBV12-5 and TRBJ2-1, with a tentative D call TRBD1 (6 bases). V lost 7 bases to trimming and J lost 1 base, with 14 bases between them. CDR3 length: 15 residues. Germline V lookup: CDR1 LGHNT, CDR2 FRNRAP. The CDR3 is CASASRTESYNEQFF. CDR3 DNA: TGTGCTAGTGCTTCACGGACAGAGTCCTACAATGAGCAGTTCTTC. Based on the CDR3 plus reference TRBV12-5 and TRBJ2-1, the full variable domain is DARVTQTPRHKVTEMGQEVTMRCQPILGHNTVFWYRQTMMQGLELLAYFRNRAPLDDSGMPKDRFSAEMPDATLATLKIQPSEPRDSAVYFCASASRTESYNEQFFGPGTRLTVL.

CDR3 nucleotide sequence: TGTGCCAGCAGGTCCCCGGGGAGGGCTAAGACTGAAGCTTTCTTT. The encoded protein is CASRSPGRAKTEAFF. J is TRBJ1-1 and V is TRBV7-9; D not resolved. Trimming pared 6 bases from V and 5 bases from J, leaving 19 bases between. The CDR3 has 15 amino acids. Germline CDR1 SEHNR, CDR2 FQNEAQ (reference sequence).